Below, 14 T cell receptor beta chains from the same sample are listed, as sequenced in a study of CD8 T cells in Susac syndrome. An amount of RNA that ranged from roughly 0.45 to 1 ug was reverse transcribed with random hexamers. TCRdb called the immunoSEQ multiplex PCR reads again in MiXCR, with one record for every CDR3 protein. The sample holds hundreds of thousands of distinct CDR3 sequences; around 93% are singletons and the top ten take 0.065% to 0.075%. The sequenced sample consisted of CD4+ T cells from PBMCs. These receptors all stem from a human donor with multiple sclerosis.

This sequence joins TRBV24-1 and TRBJ1-5; no reliable D call. Trimming removed 2 bases from V and 4 bases from J, with 5 bases in between. Germline CDR1 reads KGHDR; CDR2 reads SFDVKD. There are 13 residues in the CDR3. The CDR3, as DNA: TGTGCCACCAGTGATTACCGGAATCAGCCCCAGCATTTT. Amino acid sequence: CATSDYRNQPQHF.

The J gene is TRBJ2-3, the V gene TRBV6-4; D is ambiguous. Germline-derived CDR1 and CDR2 are MRHNA and SNTAGT. This CDR3 region has 11 residues. Trimming pared 8 bases from V and 7 bases from J, leaving 10 bases between. CDR3 DNA sequence: TGTGCCAGCCCTGCATTAAATACGCAGTATTTT. It translates to CASPALNTQYF.

This chain joins TRBV12-3 or TRBV12-4 and TRBJ1-2; no reliable D call. This CDR3 region has 13 residues. V was clipped by 1 base and J by 8 bases, with 11 bases between them. The CDR3 coding sequence is TGTGCCAGCAGTTTAGAAGGCCGCTCCGGCTACACCTTC. This sequence encodes CASSLEGRSGYTF.

The chain recombines TRBV5-4 with TRBJ2-1, with D perhaps matching TRBD1 (6 bases). Germline loops: CDR1 SGHNT, CDR2 YYREEE (reference sequence). Trimming pared 3 bases from V and 0 bases from J, leaving 10 bases between. This CDR3 has 15 amino acids. This CDR3 reads CASSSGTTSYNEQFF. CDR3 sequence (DNA): TGTGCCAGCAGCTCCGGGACAACCTCCTACAATGAGCAGTTCTTC.

The chain joins TRBV20-1 to TRBJ2-7, with D possibly being TRBD1 or TRBD2 (7 bases each). The germline gives CDR1 DFQATT, CDR2 SNEGSKA (reference sequence). Between the trimmed V and J ends, which lost 3 bases and 0 bases, there was a span of 15 bases. The CDR3 extends over 15 amino acids. The CDR3 here is CSARAGGGSSYEQYF. For the CDR3, the DNA is TGCAGTGCTAGGGCAGGGGGGGGAAGCTCCTACGAGCAGTACTTC.

The CDR3: CSPRGGNYEQYF. As DNA, the CDR3 is TGCAGTCCAAGGGGGGGGAACTACGAGCAGTACTTC. V usage is TRBV20-1 and J usage is TRBJ2-7; possibly TRBD2 for D (7 bases). With 8 bases removed from V and 3 bases from J, the gap between germline ends came to 14 bases. Germline V gene sequence: CDR1 DFQATT, CDR2 SNEGSKA (reference sequence). The length of the CDR3 is 12 residues.

The V and J genes are TRBV11-2 and TRBJ1-4; possible D gene TRBD1, 5 bases. The CDR3 totals 15 residues. CDR1 and CDR2 (germline): SGHAT, FQNNGV. Trimming shortened V by 4 bases and J by 2 bases, and 11 bases separated the two germline ends. For the CDR3, the DNA is TGTGCCAGCAGCTGGGGGTTTGGGACTAATGAAAAACTGTTTTTT. Translation: CASSWGFGTNEKLFF.

The rearrangement links TRBV7-8 to TRBJ2-3; TRBD2 aligns across 8 bases. Germline assignment: CDR1 SGHVS and CDR2 FQNEAQ. The CDR3 has 19 residues. The junction had 20 bases not matched to a gene; V was cut back by 4 bases and J by 5 bases. CDR3 sequence (DNA): TGTGCCAGCAGCTCCCGCTTCGGGCTAAGCGGGGGCCCGAGAGATACGCAGTATTTT. Amino acid sequence: CASSSRFGLSGGPRDTQYF.

The chain uses TRBV20-1 and TRBJ2-6; D not certain. The CDR3 consists of 14 residues. V lost 6 bases and J 0 bases, leaving 9 bases between the germline ends. Looked up from germline, CDR1 is DFQATT and CDR2 is SNEGSKA (reference sequence). For the CDR3, the DNA is TGCAGTGCCCAAGTCATCTCTGGGGCCAACGTCCTGACTTTC. As protein: CSAQVISGANVLTF.

The rearrangement joins TRBV5-1 to TRBJ1-1, with no clear D. CDR1 SGHRS and CDR2 YFSETQ come from the germline V gene. The germline V and J ends were trimmed by 7 bases and 2 bases, with 15 bases remaining between them. The CDR3 is 14 amino acids. CDR3 nucleotides: TGCGCCAGCGAACTTGGTACGGGAAACACTGAAGCTTTCTTT. Residues: CASELGTGNTEAFF.

The chain links TRBV2 to TRBJ2-5; 9 bases align to TRBD1. The J segment lost 0 bases and the V segment lost 7 bases, leaving 6 bases of the junction unmatched. The CDR3 is 15 amino acids. Per the germline V gene, CDR1 is SNHLY and CDR2 is FYNNEI. In DNA, the CDR3 is TGTGCCAGCACCAGACAGGGGGGTGACCAAGAGACCCAGTACTTC. This gives the protein CASTRQGGDQETQYF.

The CDR3 protein is CATSAAATGNEFF. The CDR3 nucleotides are TGTGCCACCAGTGCCGCGGCGACAGGGAACGAGTTCTTC. This chain links TRBV24-1 with TRBJ2-1; 7 positions match TRBD1. With V trimmed by 5 bases and J by 14 bases, 11 bases remained unmatched. CDR3 length equals 13 residues. Per the germline V gene, CDR1 is KGHDR and CDR2 is SFDVKD.

The CDR3 sequence is CASSPPLGLTVTEAFF. CDR3 coding DNA: TGCGCCAGCAGCCCTCCGTTGGGACTTACCGTCACTGAAGCTTTCTTT. This chain uses TRBV4-1 with TRBJ1-1; a weak D match, TRBD1 (5 bases). Germline-derived CDR1 and CDR2 are MGHRA and YSYEKL. This CDR3 contains 16 residues. Trimming removed 4 bases from V and 4 bases from J, with 19 bases in between.

The chain is built from TRBV30 and TRBJ1-2; tentative D call: TRBD1 (5 bases). Trimming stripped 3 bases from V and 8 bases from J, with 16 bases between. The CDR3 has 13 residues. Germline CDR1 reads GTSNPN; CDR2 reads SVGIG (reference sequence). The CDR3 bases are TGTGCCTGGAGGTCGGGCAGGGTGGAAGGCTACACCTTC. It translates to CAWRSGRVEGYTF.